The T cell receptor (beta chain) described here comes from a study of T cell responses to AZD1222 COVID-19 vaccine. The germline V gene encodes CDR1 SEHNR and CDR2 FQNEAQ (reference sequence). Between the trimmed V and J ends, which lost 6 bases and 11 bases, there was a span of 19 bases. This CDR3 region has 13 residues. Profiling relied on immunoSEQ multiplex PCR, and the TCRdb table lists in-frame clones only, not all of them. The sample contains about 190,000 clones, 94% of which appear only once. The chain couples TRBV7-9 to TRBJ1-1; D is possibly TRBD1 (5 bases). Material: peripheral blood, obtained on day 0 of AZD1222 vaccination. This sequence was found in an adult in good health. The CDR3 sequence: CASSSGTRASAFF. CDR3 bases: TGTGCCAGCAGTTCCGGGACCAGGGCTAGCGCTTTCTTT.